This TCR beta chain was captured in a study of blood T cell repertoires in COVID-19. The table came from immunoSEQ multiplex PCR; TCRdb's copy has only in-frame clones and leaves some out. Of some 42,000 clones detected, approximately 85% appear once; the ten largest clones hold 10% to 15%. The CDR3 consists of 14 residues. The germline V gene encodes CDR1 MNHEY and CDR2 SVGAGI. V was clipped by 6 bases and J by 0 bases; unmatched bases: 3. The rearrangement links TRBV6-5 to TRBJ2-3; the match to TRBD1 covers 7 bases. Material for sequencing was peripheral blood. The clonotype was recovered from a human donor in a cohort sampled during active COVID-19. The CDR3 is CASRDRISTDTQYF. The CDR3 nucleotides read TGTGCCAGCAGGGACAGGATTAGCACAGATACGCAGTATTTT.